One sample yielded the 27 T cell receptor beta chains listed below, sequenced in a study of graft-versus-host responses after intestinal transplantation. The protocol was immunoSEQ multiplex PCR, while the TCRdb copy is restricted to in-frame clones and leaves out a portion. The sample records about 130,000 clones, about nine tenths being singletons. Their target antigens are unknown. Sequencing used unstimulated CD4+ T cells sorted from spleen or lymph node cells, obtained before intestinal transplant. These receptors were collected from a human donor who received an intestinal transplant.

The DNA of the CDR3 is TGTGCCAGCAGTTCAGGACAGGGGAGAGGTGGCTACACCTTC. Encoded protein: CASSSGQGRGGYTF. This chain connects TRBV6-5 to TRBJ1-2; 9 positions match TRBD1. V shed 4 bases, J shed 7 bases, and the junction held 7 bases outside the gene matches. There are 14 residues in the CDR3. Germline lookup yields CDR1 MNHEY and CDR2 SVGAGI.

CDR3 region: CASSEVEQGTEAFF. As DNA, the CDR3 is TGTGCCAGCAGTGAAGTTGAACAGGGAACTGAAGCTTTCTTT. This rearrangement joins TRBV6-1 to TRBJ1-1; perhaps TRBD1 as D (6 bases). The CDR3 has 14 residues. The V gene lost 1 base and the J gene lost 5 bases, with 11 bases spanning the gap. Germline V gene sequence: CDR1 MNHNS, CDR2 SASEGT.

The V and J genes are TRBV28 and TRBJ1-5; 7 nucleotides line up with TRBD1. V dropped 2 bases and J dropped 2; count of bases not matched to a gene: 3. The CDR3 has 15 amino acids. Germline V CDR1 and CDR2: MDHEN, SYDVKM. This CDR3 reads CASSLRGRGNQPQHF. CDR3 DNA sequence: TGTGCCAGCAGTTTAAGGGGGCGAGGCAATCAGCCCCAGCATTTT.

V and J are TRBV28 and TRBJ2-1; D is perhaps TRBD2 (5 bases). Trimming stripped 0 bases from V and 4 bases from J, with 16 bases between. The length of the CDR3 is 17 residues. Germline CDR1 MDHEN, CDR2 SYDVKM. As DNA, the CDR3 is TGTGCCAGCAGTTTATGGGGTGTCGTCGGGAAGTACAATGAGCAGTTCTTC. Amino acid sequence: CASSLWGVVGKYNEQFF.

The genes are TRBV10-3 and TRBJ1-1, with TRBD1 as a possible D gene (6 bases). The germline V and J ends were trimmed by 0 bases and 3 bases, with 11 bases remaining between them. The CDR3 has 15 amino acids. The germline CDR1 and CDR2 sequences are ENHRY and SYGVKD. Written as DNA, the CDR3 is TGTGCCATCAGTGAGTCAGCAGGGGACTACACTGAAGCTTTCTTT. As protein: CAISESAGDYTEAFF.

This clone has just one count. The genes are TRBV4-1 and TRBJ2-1; 7 bases fit TRBD2. V shed 4 bases, J shed 8 bases, and the junction held 8 bases outside the gene matches. This CDR3 has 14 amino acids. Germline V gene lookup returns CDR1 MGHRA and CDR2 YSYEKL. This CDR3 reads CASSLTGLFDEQFF. The CDR3 DNA reads as TGCGCCAGCAGCCTAACGGGACTATTCGATGAGCAGTTCTTC.

The V call is TRBV9, the J call TRBJ1-2; D might be TRBD1 (5 bases). CDR1 is SGDLS and CDR2 is YYNGEE in the germline V gene. Trimming cost V 0 bases and J 3 bases, with 12 bases left between them. There are 15 residues in the CDR3. CDR3 in DNA: TGTGCCAGCAGCGTAGCGGCAGGGAGGGACTATGGCTACACCTTC. Its protein product is CASSVAAGRDYGYTF.

This chain links TRBV28 with TRBJ1-5; D remains unclear. The ends were cut back, 2 bases at V and 0 bases at J, with 8 bases in the middle. The CDR3 is 15 amino acids. The V gene's germline CDR1 is MDHEN and CDR2 SYDVKM. The CDR3 spells CASSLNAASNQPQHF. The CDR3 bases are TGTGCCAGCAGTTTAAACGCAGCTAGCAATCAGCCCCAGCATTTT.

This rearrangement joins TRBV2 to TRBJ2-7, with no clear D. The V gene lost 7 bases and the J gene lost 0 bases, with 7 bases spanning the gap. The germline V gene has CDR1 SNHLY and CDR2 FYNNEI. This CDR3 spans 12 amino acids. The CDR3 region is CASTGSSYEQYF. The CDR3 coding sequence is TGTGCCAGCACCGGCAGCTCCTACGAGCAGTACTTC.

The gene calls are TRBV25-1 and TRBJ1-5, with a tentative D call TRBD1 (5 bases). Germline V gene sequence: CDR1 MGHDK, CDR2 SYGVNS. The V gene lost 1 base and the J gene lost 3 bases, with 10 bases spanning the gap. This CDR3 has 15 amino acids. The CDR3 loop reads CASSESRGFNQPQHF. The CDR3 nucleotides read TGTGCCAGCAGTGAATCGCGGGGCTTCAATCAGCCCCAGCATTTT. Using reference TRBV25-1 and TRBJ1-5 for the parts outside the CDR3, the full variable domain is EADIYQTPRYLVIGTGKKITLECSQTMGHDKMYWYQQDPGMELHLIHYSYGVNSTEKGDLSSESTVSRIRTEHFPLTLESARPSHTSQYLCASSESRGFNQPQHFGDGTRLSIL.

The gene calls are TRBV7-9 and TRBJ2-3; TRBD2 is a possible D gene (6 bases). The CDR3 is made up of 15 amino acids. Trimming removed 3 bases from V and 0 bases from J, with 10 bases in between. Germline CDR1 is SEHNR and CDR2 is FQNEAQ (reference sequence). The CDR3 loop reads CASSFSGPSTDTQYF. CDR3 bases: TGTGCCAGCAGCTTTAGCGGCCCTAGCACAGATACGCAGTATTTT.

The chain has TRBV28 and TRBJ1-1; possibly TRBD1 for D (5 bases). This CDR3 is built from 13 residues. Germline assignment: CDR1 MDHEN and CDR2 SYDVKM. The ends were cut back, 7 bases at V and 2 bases at J, with 11 bases in the middle. The CDR3 region has the DNA TGTGCCAGCAACCAACAGGCAAACACTGAAGCTTTCTTT. Amino acid sequence: CASNQQANTEAFF.

This rearrangement joins TRBV19 to TRBJ2-1, with 8 bases identical to TRBD2. The V and J ends lost 6 bases and 8 bases, in that order; junction bases with no gene match: 12. The CDR3 covers 15 residues. CDR1 and CDR2 (germline): LNHDA, SQIVND (reference sequence). CDR3 loop: CASSLAGPVFYEQFF. In nucleotides, the CDR3 is TGTGCCAGTAGCCTAGCGGGCCCGGTTTTCTATGAGCAGTTCTTC.

The chain joins TRBV5-6 to TRBJ2-1, with TRBD2 matching over 9 bases. Germline trimming cut 2 bases from V and 7 bases from J; bases unmatched to any gene: 7. This CDR3 comprises 15 residues. Germline V gene sequence: CDR1 SGHDT, CDR2 YYEEEE. Written as DNA, the CDR3 is TGTGCCAGCAGCTTTAGCAGCGGGAGGTGGAATGAGCAGTTCTTC. It codes for CASSFSSGRWNEQFF.

The V and J genes are TRBV5-5 and TRBJ2-7, with D maybe TRBD2 (5 bases). The CDR3 has 14 amino acids. Between the trimmed V and J ends, which lost 1 base and 9 bases, there was a span of 17 bases. Germline V lookup: CDR1 SGHKS, CDR2 YYEKEE (reference sequence). CDR3 amino acids: CASSLSNRGRAQYF. CDR3 DNA sequence: TGTGCCAGCAGCTTGTCGAACCGAGGGCGAGCGCAGTACTTC.

This clone was found once. The CDR3 protein is CASRPGVGGNTIYF. CDR3 sequence (DNA): TGTGCCAGCAGGCCCGGCGTAGGAGGAAACACCATATATTTT. The genes are TRBV9 and TRBJ1-3; D is unresolved. The CDR3 contains 14 residues. CDR1 and CDR2 (germline): SGDLS, YYNGEE. The V end was cut by 5 bases, the J end by 4 bases, with 13 bases between.

The chain combines TRBV28 with TRBJ2-7, with 11 positions matching TRBD1. The CDR3 spans 15 residues. Trimming took 5 bases from V and 2 from J; bases not matched to a gene: 5. Germline V lookup: CDR1 MDHEN, CDR2 SYDVKM. The CDR3 DNA reads TGTGCCAGCAGTCCCGGGACAGGGGGGACCTACGAGCAGTACTTC. Its translation is CASSPGTGGTYEQYF.

The chain has TRBV10-1 and TRBJ1-5, with TRBD1 as a possible D gene (5 bases). This CDR3 contains 13 residues. Germline CDR1 and CDR2: WNHNN and SYGVQD (reference sequence). V lost 6 bases to trimming and J lost 5 bases, with 11 bases between them. In DNA, the CDR3 is TGCGCCAGCAGCCAGGGTCGAGATCAGCCCCAGCATTTT. Protein sequence: CASSQGRDQPQHF.

This clone was recorded once. V and J are TRBV5-6 and TRBJ2-1; TRBD1 might be the D (6 bases). The V end was cut by 5 bases, the J end by 0 bases, with 15 bases between. Germline loops: CDR1 SGHDT, CDR2 YYEEEE. The length of the CDR3 is 16 residues. Written as DNA, the CDR3 is TGTGCCAGCAGGCCGACAGGACGCCTCTCCTACAATGAGCAGTTCTTC. Amino acids: CASRPTGRLSYNEQFF.

V and J are TRBV7-9 and TRBJ2-1; D might be TRBD2 (5 bases). The V end lost 2 bases, the J end lost 7 bases, and 12 bases lay between the germline ends. Germline V CDR1 and CDR2: SEHNR, FQNEAQ (reference sequence). The CDR3 runs 14 residues. The CDR3, as DNA: TGTGCCAGCAGCTTACAGGACTCCAGGAATGAGCAGTTCTTC. It specifies CASSLQDSRNEQFF. Full variable domain (missing parts from reference TRBV7-9 and TRBJ2-1): DTGVSQNPRHKITKRGQNVTFRCDPISEHNRLYWYRQTLGQGPEFLTYFQNEAQLEKSRLLSDRFSAERPKGSFSTLEIQRTEQGDSAMYLCASSLQDSRNEQFFGPGTRLTVL.

V usage is TRBV5-1 and J usage is TRBJ1-6; D is possibly TRBD1 (6 bases). The V gene lost 4 bases and the J gene lost 8 bases, with 16 bases spanning the gap. The CDR3 length is 15 residues. Germline CDR1 reads SGHRS; CDR2 reads YFSETQ. This chain's CDR3 is CASSLVRGADSPLHF. The CDR3 DNA reads TGCGCCAGCAGCCTCGTAAGGGGGGCGGATTCACCCCTCCACTTT. Full variable domain (remainder filled in from reference TRBV5-1 and TRBJ1-6): KAGVTQTPRYLIKTRGQQVTLSCSPISGHRSVSWYQQTPGQGLQFLFEYFSETQRNKGNFPGRFSGRQFSNSRSEMNVSTLELGDSALYLCASSLVRGADSPLHFGNGTRLTVT.

This clone has just a few counts. The chain links TRBV2 to TRBJ2-3, with D maybe TRBD2 (6 bases). V lost 0 bases to trimming and J lost 10 bases, with 8 bases between them. This CDR3 region has 12 residues. Per the germline V gene, CDR1 is SNHLY and CDR2 is FYNNEI. This CDR3 reads CASSEAWEAQYF. In DNA, the CDR3 is TGTGCCAGCAGTGAAGCCTGGGAGGCGCAGTATTTT.

The V call is TRBV4-1, the J call TRBJ1-5; possibly TRBD1 for D (5 bases). V shed 4 bases and J shed 3 bases, with 25 bases lying between them. CDR1 and CDR2 from the germline V gene are MGHRA and YSYEKL. The length of the CDR3 is 19 residues. The CDR3 sequence: CASSLPLRGSLSLNQPQHF. CDR3 coding DNA: TGCGCCAGCAGCCTCCCCCTCCGGGGCAGCCTGTCCCTCAATCAGCCCCAGCATTTT.

For this clone: Other DNA sequences in this sample translate to the same CDR3. The chain employs TRBV14 and TRBJ2-1; 11 bases line up with TRBD2. The V segment lost 3 bases and the J segment 4 bases; nucleotides outside the gene matches: 2. The CDR3 extends over 15 amino acids. The germline V gene encodes CDR1 SGHDN and CDR2 FVKESK. In nucleotides, the CDR3 is TGTGCCAGCAGCCAGGGACTAGCGGCATACAATGAGCAGTTCTTC. Encoded protein: CASSQGLAAYNEQFF.

The chain links TRBV29-1 to TRBJ2-3; 8 bases line up with TRBD2. Per germline, CDR1 SQVTM and CDR2 ANQGSEA. V was pared by 2 bases and J by 2 bases, with 3 bases of the junction left unmatched. CDR3 length: 14 residues. CDR3 sequence (DNA): TGCAGCGTTGAACTAGCGGGTATCACAGATACGCAGTATTTT. This codes for CSVELAGITDTQYF.

The chain has TRBV30 and TRBJ1-5, with 8 positions matching TRBD1. The CDR3 loop spans 16 amino acids. The germline CDR1 and CDR2 sequences are GTSNPN and SVGIG (reference sequence). V was clipped by 0 bases and J by 3 bases; unmatched bases: 7. CDR3 loop: CAWSVPRGLVNQPQHF. The CDR3 region has the DNA TGTGCCTGGAGTGTCCCCAGGGGGCTCGTCAATCAGCCCCAGCATTTT.

The chain links TRBV18 to TRBJ2-2; no definite D call. With 1 base removed from V and 2 bases from J, the gap between germline ends came to 11 bases. Germline values: CDR1 KGHSH, CDR2 LQKENI. CDR3 size: 16 residues. The CDR3 sequence: CASSPRADTNTGELFF. The CDR3 bases are TGTGCCAGCTCACCACGCGCCGATACTAACACCGGGGAGCTGTTTTTT.